This entry lists 12 T cell receptor beta chains sequenced from one sample in a study of OX40 agonist ivuxolimab in advanced cancers. Libraries were prepared by immunoSEQ multiplex PCR; TCRdb keeps only in-frame clonotypes and omits some of them. Among about 60,000 clones listed, approximately 80% were seen once. The sequenced sample was CD4+ or CD8+ T cells sorted from blood, obtained in a trial of the OX40 agonist ivuxolimab. All receptors come from an adult with an advanced solid tumor such as melanoma, head and neck, liver or kidney cancer.

The chain has TRBV6-1 and TRBJ1-1; D is unresolved. V was pared by 2 bases and J by 4 bases, with 8 bases between. Germline V lookup: CDR1 MNHNS, CDR2 SASEGT. The CDR3 has 13 residues. The CDR3, as DNA: TGTGCCAGCAGTGAAAGGGAGGGCACTGAAGCTTTCTTT. As protein: CASSEREGTEAFF.

The chain links TRBV6-1 to TRBJ2-2, with D possibly matching TRBD2 (5 bases). Germline V gene lookup returns CDR1 MNHNS and CDR2 SASEGT. The CDR3 loop spans 15 amino acids. V gave up 8 bases and J gave up 3 bases, with 16 bases separating them. CDR3 loop: CASAEAVSHTGELFF. CDR3 nucleotides: TGTGCCAGCGCCGAAGCGGTTTCCCACACCGGGGAGCTGTTTTTT.

There are a few counts of this clone. The chain recombines TRBV5-1 with TRBJ2-7; D is possibly TRBD1 or TRBD2 (5 bases each). V was clipped by 6 bases and J by 7 bases, with 17 bases between them. CDR3 size: 13 residues. Germline V gene sequence: CDR1 SGHRS, CDR2 YFSETQ. As DNA, the CDR3 is TGCGCCAGCACCGGGACGAAGGTTCGGGAGCAGTACTTC. This codes for CASTGTKVREQYF.

This clone was observed a handful of times. The chain has TRBV5-1 and TRBJ2-7; TRBD2 agrees at 9 bases. The CDR3 runs 15 residues. CDR1 is SGHRS, CDR2 YFSETQ, per germline. J gave up 2 bases and V 3 bases, and 6 bases lay outside the gene matches. The CDR3 nucleotides are TGCGCCAGCAGCTGGGAGCGGGGGGCAGCCTACGAGCAGTACTTC. It specifies CASSWERGAAYEQYF.

This rearrangement joins TRBV28 to TRBJ1-2; tentatively, D is TRBD1 (6 bases). V was cut by 5 bases and J by 4 bases, with 17 bases left in between. In germline, CDR1 is MDHEN, CDR2 SYDVKM. The CDR3 consists of 15 residues. CDR3 sequence reads: CASSGLGGRAYGYTF. The CDR3 DNA sequence: TGTGCCAGCAGTGGGTTGGGGGGGCGAGCCTATGGCTACACCTTC.

The V and J genes are TRBV7-2 and TRBJ2-4, with D unresolved. The CDR3 totals 13 residues. Germline-derived CDR1 and CDR2 are SGHTA and FQGNSA. V shed 3 bases and J shed 7 bases, with 10 bases lying between them. CDR3 amino acids: CASSFNEDNIQYF. The CDR3 DNA is TGTGCCAGCAGCTTTAACGAGGATAACATTCAGTACTTC.

This clone has only a few counts. The V call is TRBV5-4, the J call TRBJ2-1, with 10 bases lining up with TRBD2. From germline, CDR1 is SGHNT and CDR2 YYREEE (reference sequence). This CDR3 contains 14 residues. With 7 bases clipped from V and 3 bases from J, the junction kept 4 bases outside the gene matches. The DNA for the CDR3 is TGTGCCAGCCGCGGACTAGCGGACTACAATGAGCAGTTCTTC. Translated: CASRGLADYNEQFF.

The gene calls are TRBV18 and TRBJ2-3; unclear D gene. Germline V lookup: CDR1 KGHSH, CDR2 LQKENI. V lost 6 bases, J lost 2 bases, and 12 bases lay in between. This CDR3 contains 14 residues. This CDR3 is CASSPAQLTDTQYF. In nucleotides, the CDR3 is TGTGCCAGCTCGCCTGCACAGCTCACAGATACGCAGTATTTT.

The count of this clone is one. The chain recombines TRBV14 with TRBJ1-4; D possibly corresponds to TRBD1 (5 bases). Trimming took 1 base from V and 8 from J, leaving 11 bases between them. Germline V gene lookup returns CDR1 SGHDN and CDR2 FVKESK. The CDR3 contains 14 residues. Written as DNA, the CDR3 is TGTGCCAGCAGCCAAGGACAGCCACACGAAAAACTGTTTTTT. Translating it yields CASSQGQPHEKLFF.

The rearrangement uses TRBV5-1 and TRBJ2-5; no reliable D call. The CDR3 loop spans 14 amino acids. The germline V and J ends were trimmed by 6 bases and 4 bases, with 16 bases remaining between them. CDR1 is SGHRS and CDR2 is YFSETQ in the germline V gene. CDR3 sequence reads: CASTRREAGETQYF. CDR3 coding DNA: TGCGCCAGCACCCGGAGAGAGGCTGGAGAGACCCAGTACTTC.

The chain employs TRBV18 and TRBJ1-2; a weak D match, TRBD1 (5 bases). CDR1 and CDR2 (germline): KGHSH, LQKENI. The CDR3 covers 13 residues. The V and J ends lost 4 bases and 8 bases respectively, with 14 bases between them. In DNA, the CDR3 is TGTGCCAGCTCACAACGACAGCTGGGGGGCTACACCTTC. Encoded protein: CASSQRQLGGYTF.

This clone was seen more than once but under ten times. The genes are TRBV7-9 and TRBJ1-2, with TRBD1 as a possible D gene (6 bases). The CDR3 is 13 amino acids. CDR1 is SEHNR, CDR2 FQNEAQ, per germline (reference sequence). V dropped 8 bases and J dropped 2 bases, with 12 bases sitting between them. CDR3 bases: TGTGCCAGCCACGACACAGGGAACTATGGCTACACCTTC. It is translated as CASHDTGNYGYTF.